Presented here are 11 T cell receptor beta chains from one specimen sequenced in a study of beta chain features in type 1 diabetes. Expressed TCRB transcripts were sequenced after all isolated RNA was converted to cDNA. Data came from immunoSEQ multiplex PCR; TCRdb stores just in-frame clones and leaves some out. Of approximately 170,000 clones in the sample, 7% to 10% were seen once. Sequences were obtained from central memory CD4+ T cells from blood. The receptors come from a woman under 30 in good health.

Only a few counts were recorded for this clone. J is TRBJ1-1 and V is TRBV5-4; no reliable D call. The CDR3 has 15 amino acids. The ends were cut back, 4 bases at V and 1 base at J, with 14 bases in the middle. Germline V lookup: CDR1 SGHNT, CDR2 YYREEE (reference sequence). This chain's CDR3 is CASSDPARGNTEAFF. CDR3 DNA sequence: TGTGCCAGCAGCGACCCGGCCCGGGGGAACACTGAAGCTTTCTTT.

Only a few counts were recorded for this clone. J is TRBJ2-3 and V is TRBV4-3; D remains unclear. CDR3 length equals 15 residues. The V end lost 1 base, the J end lost 2 bases, and 10 bases lay between the germline ends. Per germline, CDR1 LGHNA and CDR2 YSLEER. The CDR3: CASSQGQRNTDTQYF. Written as DNA, the CDR3 is TGCGCCAGCAGCCAAGGCCAGCGCAACACAGATACGCAGTATTTT.

This clone was seen only a few times. The chain carries TRBV19 and TRBJ2-1; tentatively, D is TRBD2 (5 bases). The CDR3 is 16 residues long. CDR1 is LNHDA, CDR2 SQIVND, per germline (reference sequence). With 0 bases removed from V and 2 bases from J, the gap between germline ends came to 11 bases. CDR3 nucleotides: TGTGCCAGTAGTATAGATCGAAGCGGAACCTACAATGAGCAGTTCTTC. Amino acid sequence: CASSIDRSGTYNEQFF.

The chain links TRBV7-2 to TRBJ2-7; 8 positions agree with TRBD2. From germline, CDR1 is SGHTA and CDR2 FQGNSA. After removal of 5 bases from V and 0 bases from J, the junction contained 9 bases not matched to a gene. This CDR3 contains 16 residues. CDR3 amino acids: CASSPGGGLSSYEQYF. The CDR3 DNA is TGTGCCAGCAGCCCGGGGGGGGGACTAAGCTCCTACGAGCAGTACTTC. Full variable domain (rest looked up from reference TRBV7-2 and TRBJ2-7): GAGVSQSPSNKVTEKGKDVELRCDPISGHTALYWYRQSLGQGLEFLIYFQGNSAPDKSGLPSDRFSAERTGGSVSTLTIQRTQQEDSAVYLCASSPGGGLSSYEQYFGPGTRLTVT.

This clone was observed a handful of times. The chain couples TRBV5-6 to TRBJ2-1, with 7 nucleotides matching TRBD1. CDR1 and CDR2 (germline): SGHDT, YYEEEE. V trimming: 1 base; J trimming: 0 bases; junction bases outside the gene matches: 4. The CDR3 consists of 16 residues. In nucleotides, the CDR3 is TGTGCCAGCAGCTTGTCCGGGACAGCCTCCTACAATGAGCAGTTCTTC. It yields the protein CASSLSGTASYNEQFF.

The chain uses TRBV5-6 and TRBJ2-3, with 8 bases matching TRBD2. Germline loops: CDR1 SGHDT, CDR2 YYEEEE. The CDR3 loop spans 15 amino acids. The trim removed 4 bases at V and 4 bases at J, leaving 8 bases unmatched. CDR3 nucleotide sequence: TGTGCCAGCAGCCCAAGCGGGAGTCTCGCAGATACGCAGTATTTT. This sequence encodes CASSPSGSLADTQYF.

This clone was recorded a few times. The same CDR3 also results from other DNA sequences found in this sample. The chain carries TRBV18 and TRBJ1-2; 7 bases are a match to TRBD1. Germline V gene sequence: CDR1 KGHSH, CDR2 LQKENI. Trimming at V came to 3 bases and at J to 4 bases, leaving 5 bases not matched to a gene. This CDR3 has 14 amino acids. The CDR3 protein is CASSPGQDFYGYTF. CDR3 in DNA: TGTGCCAGCTCACCCGGACAGGACTTCTATGGCTACACCTTC. Using reference TRBV18 and TRBJ1-2 for the parts outside the CDR3, the full variable domain is NAGVMQNPRHLVRRRGQEARLRCSPMKGHSHVYWYRQLPEEGLKFMVYLQKENIIDESGMPKERFSAEFPKEGPSILRIQQVVRGDSAAYFCASSPGQDFYGYTFGSGTRLTVV.

The chain combines TRBV9 with TRBJ2-5, with D perhaps matching TRBD2 (6 bases). This CDR3 has 16 amino acids. Trimming took 4 bases from V and 3 from J, leaving 19 bases between them. Germline-derived CDR1 and CDR2 are SGDLS and YYNGEE. The CDR3, as DNA: TGTGCCAGCAGCCCCGGGGCGGGCGGGACGAAAGAGACCCAGTACTTC. Translated, it gives CASSPGAGGTKETQYF.

This clone was detected only a few times. V and J are TRBV30 and TRBJ1-3; 8 bases agree with TRBD1. Unmatched junction bases numbered 4, after V lost 5 bases and J lost 4 bases. The germline V gene encodes CDR1 GTSNPN and CDR2 SVGIG (reference sequence). There are 13 residues in the CDR3. In DNA form, the CDR3 reads TGTGCCTGGGGACACAGGGGGGGAAACACCATATATTTT. Translating it yields CAWGHRGGNTIYF.

The V and J genes are TRBV5-1 and TRBJ1-1; weak D call: TRBD1 (5 bases). This CDR3 region has 14 residues. The V gene lost 4 bases and the J gene lost 4 bases, with 14 bases spanning the gap. The germline CDR1 and CDR2 sequences are SGHRS and YFSETQ. The CDR3 loop reads CASSAGPEATEAFF. Written as DNA, the CDR3 is TGCGCCAGCAGCGCGGGACCTGAGGCCACTGAAGCTTTCTTT. Based on the CDR3 plus reference TRBV5-1 and TRBJ1-1, the full variable domain is KAGVTQTPRYLIKTRGQQVTLSCSPISGHRSVSWYQQTPGQGLQFLFEYFSETQRNKGNFPGRFSGRQFSNSRSEMNVSTLELGDSALYLCASSAGPEATEAFFGQGTRLTVV.

The chain carries TRBV5-8 and TRBJ2-3, with TRBD2 matching over 13 bases. The CDR3 consists of 16 residues. V dropped 3 bases and J dropped 2; count of bases not matched to a gene: 3. In germline, CDR1 is SGHTS, CDR2 YDEGEE. The CDR3 DNA follows: TGTGCCAGCAGCTCGGGACTAGCGGGATCCACAGATACGCAGTATTTT. Encoded protein: CASSSGLAGSTDTQYF.